This TCR beta chain was found in a study of blood T cell repertoires in COVID-19. On the study more broadly: Recovery meant two consecutive negative NP/OP PCR tests, professional clearance, or resolved symptoms.

The germline V and J ends were trimmed by 3 bases and 0 bases, with 23 bases remaining between them. The germline V gene has CDR1 SGDLS and CDR2 YYNGEE. This CDR3 spans 19 amino acids. TCRdb's copy holds only in-frame clones and misses some; the assay was immunoSEQ multiplex PCR. Of around 200,000 clones in the sample, roughly nine tenths were seen once. This clone occurred once. The age range of participants was 18 to 89 years, with residence in roughly 25 US areas. Grouping used clinical history reported by participants in a survey and questionnaire. This receptor was obtained from a woman between 50 and 59 years old in a cohort exposed to, infected with or recovered from COVID-19 (not recorded which). V is TRBV9 and J is TRBJ2-3; D might be TRBD2 (5 bases). Sequencing input: PBMCs or T cells enriched from blood (not recorded which). The CDR3 sequence: CASSGPPLQDGKSTDTQYF. The DNA of the CDR3 is TGTGCCAGCAGCGGACCCCCCCTCCAGGACGGGAAAAGCACAGATACGCAGTATTTT.